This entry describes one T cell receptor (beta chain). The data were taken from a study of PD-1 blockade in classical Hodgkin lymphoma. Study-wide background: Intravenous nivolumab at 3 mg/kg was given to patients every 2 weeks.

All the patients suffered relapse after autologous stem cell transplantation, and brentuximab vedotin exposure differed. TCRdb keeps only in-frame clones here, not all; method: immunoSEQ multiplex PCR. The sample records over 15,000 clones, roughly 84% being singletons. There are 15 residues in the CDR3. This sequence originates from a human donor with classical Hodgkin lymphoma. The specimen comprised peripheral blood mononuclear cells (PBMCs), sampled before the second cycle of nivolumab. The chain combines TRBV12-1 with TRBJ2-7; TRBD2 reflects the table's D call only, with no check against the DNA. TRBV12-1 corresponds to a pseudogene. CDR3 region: CASRLSGRAPYEQYF. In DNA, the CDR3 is TGTGCCAGCAGACTTAGCGGGAGGGCTCCCTACGAGCAGTACTTC.